This T cell receptor (beta chain) was identified in a study of CD8 T cells in Susac syndrome. The CDR3 contains 14 residues. V was pared by 2 bases and J by 2 bases, with 3 bases of the junction left unmatched. Germline-derived CDR1 and CDR2 are SGHRS and YFSETQ. After extraction with the RNeasy kit, about 0.45 to 1 ug of the RNA was reverse transcribed using random hexamers. TCRdb used MiXCR to reprocess the immunoSEQ multiplex PCR reads, holding one entry per CDR3 protein. The sample shows under 110,000 distinct CDR3 sequences, roughly 94% of them seen only once. The sequenced material came from CD8+ T cells from PBMCs. The gene calls are TRBV5-1 and TRBJ2-5; 7 bases are shared with TRBD1. This receptor was taken from a human donor with Susac syndrome. The CDR3 nucleotides are TGCGCCAGCAGCTTAGAGGGGGCACAAGAGACCCAGTACTTC. This gives the protein CASSLEGAQETQYF.